Listed below are T cell receptor beta chains from one sample, sequenced in a study of beta chain features in type 1 diabetes. The protocol was immunoSEQ multiplex PCR, while the TCRdb copy is restricted to in-frame clones and leaves out a portion. Of fewer than 400,000 clones in the sample, roughly a tenth are singletons; the top ten hold approximately 1%. The sequenced material came from central memory CD4+ T cells from blood. The receptors here all came from a man under 40 with type 1 diabetes. Both conserved end residues are part of each CDR3. The D gene is left open where the match is weak. Not every row has a clone size; where given, it reads once, few, many or a size class.

clone_size	cdr3_length	j_call	v_call	d_call	cdr3_aa	cdr3_nt
few	14	TRBJ1-5	TRBV5-6	NA	CASSLRRGNQPQHF	TGTGCCAGCAGCTTACGAAGAGGCAATCAGCCCCAGCATTTT
few	15	TRBJ1-2	TRBV10-2	NA	CASSDLSRGDYGYTF	TGCGCCAGCAGTGACTTGTCTCGGGGCGACTATGGCTACACCTTC
few	14	TRBJ1-6	TRBV7-2	NA	CASSLDPEGSPLHF	TGTGCCAGCAGCTTGGACCCAGAAGGGTCACCCCTCCACTTT
many	14	TRBJ2-5	TRBV29-1	TRBD2	CSSYGGASEETQYF	TGCAGCTCATACGGGGGGGCGTCGGAAGAGACCCAGTACTTC
NA	15	TRBJ1-2	TRBV14	TRBD1	CASSQNSGQGGGYTF	TGTGCCAGCAGCCAAAACTCGGGACAGGGAGGAGGCTACACCTTC
NA	14	TRBJ1-6	TRBV7-2	TRBD1	CASSFGQGSSPLHF	TGTGCCAGCAGTTTTGGACAGGGGAGTTCACCCCTCCACTTT
few	16	TRBJ1-4	TRBV4-1	TRBD1	CASSAGQGTTNEKLFF	TGCGCCAGCAGCGCAGGACAGGGAACTACTAATGAAAAACTGTTTTTT
few	14	TRBJ1-1	TRBV10-3	NA	CAISQGIMNTEAFF	TGTGCCATCAGTCAGGGGATCATGAACACTGAAGCTTTCTTT
NA	15	TRBJ1-2	TRBV19	NA	CASSASGHRNYGYTF	TGTGCCAGTAGTGCCTCGGGACACCGAAACTATGGCTACACCTTC
NA	14	TRBJ1-1	TRBV6-5	TRBD1	CASARTGAGTEAFF	TGTGCCAGTGCAAGGACAGGGGCAGGGACTGAAGCTTTCTTT
many	12	TRBJ1-6	TRBV28	NA	CASSSPNSPLHF	TGTGCCAGCAGTTCTCCAAATTCACCCCTCCACTTT
NA	14	TRBJ2-7	TRBV4-3	NA	CASSLNDRSYEQYF	TGCGCCAGCAGCCTTAATGACAGGTCCTACGAGCAGTACTTC
NA	14	TRBJ1-3	TRBV30	TRBD1	CAWTSGQPGNTIYF	TGTGCCTGGACATCGGGACAGCCTGGAAACACCATATATTTT
few	18	TRBJ2-7	TRBV30	TRBD1	CACGKGTGGTGSSYEQYF	TGTGCCTGCGGGAAGGGGACAGGGGGGACGGGAAGCTCCTACGAGCAGTACTTC
few	16	TRBJ2-1	TRBV7-2	TRBD2	CASSLGGGGNYNEQFF	TGTGCCAGCAGCTTAGGTGGCGGGGGGAACTACAATGAGCAGTTCTTC
many	12	TRBJ1-6	TRBV28	NA	CASRKSNSPLHF	TGTGCCAGCAGGAAGTCGAATTCACCCCTCCACTTT
few	14	TRBJ2-3	TRBV14	NA	CASSTLLSTDTQYF	TGTGCCAGCAGCACACTACTTAGCACAGATACGCAGTATTTT
few	15	TRBJ2-7	TRBV6-5	NA	CASSYVPGEWYEQYF	TGTGCCAGCAGTTACGTGCCAGGGGAATGGTACGAGCAGTACTTC
few	16	TRBJ2-3	TRBV7-2	TRBD2	CASSLKGLAGTDTQYF	TGTGCCAGCAGCTTAAAGGGACTAGCGGGCACAGATACGCAGTATTTT
NA	14	TRBJ1-1	TRBV7-2	NA	CASSLAGGNTEAFF	TGTGCCAGCAGCTTAGCCGGGGGGAACACTGAAGCTTTCTTT
NA	15	TRBJ2-5	TRBV27	TRBD2	CASRKSSGALETQYF	TGTGCCAGCAGGAAATCTAGCGGGGCATTGGAGACCCAGTACTTC
few	13	TRBJ2-7	TRBV5-6	NA	CASSIARSYEQYF	TGTGCCAGCAGCATAGCCCGGTCCTACGAGCAGTACTTC
NA	14	TRBJ1-2	TRBV7-9	NA	CASSLVGGFSGYTF	TGTGCCAGCAGCTTAGTAGGAGGGTTTAGTGGCTACACCTTC
few	12	TRBJ1-2	TRBV30	NA	CAWSVVSYGYTF	TGTGCCTGGAGTGTCGTGAGCTATGGCTACACCTTC
few	16	TRBJ1-5	TRBV19	TRBD1	CASSSPGGGGNQPQHF	TGTGCCAGTAGTTCCCCAGGGGGAGGTGGTAATCAGCCCCAGCATTTT
few	17	TRBJ1-1	TRBV4-2	NA	CASSQEGRGPRNTEAFF	TGTGCCAGCAGCCAAGAGGGCAGGGGCCCCAGGAACACTGAAGCTTTCTTT
NA	13	TRBJ2-5	TRBV7-2	NA	CASSFGVTETQYF	TGTGCCAGCAGCTTTGGGGTAACGGAGACCCAGTACTTC
NA	15	TRBJ2-5	TRBV5-1	NA	CASSLNWGVQETQYF	TGCGCCAGCAGCTTGAACTGGGGGGTCCAAGAGACCCAGTACTTC
NA	15	TRBJ2-7	TRBV28	NA	CASSLGLPSRGEQYF	TGTGCCAGCAGTTTAGGACTTCCTTCCAGGGGCGAGCAGTACTTC
many	15	TRBJ2-1	TRBV14	NA	CASSQALDRYNEQFF	TGTGCCAGCAGCCAAGCTCTGGACCGATACAATGAGCAGTTCTTC
NA	16	TRBJ2-3	TRBV5-1	NA	CASSLVSGDFTDTQYF	TGCGCCAGCAGCTTGGTCTCAGGGGACTTCACAGATACGCAGTATTTT
few	12	TRBJ2-5	TRBV7-2	NA	CASRAGKETQYF	TGTGCCAGCAGGGCAGGGAAGGAGACCCAGTACTTC